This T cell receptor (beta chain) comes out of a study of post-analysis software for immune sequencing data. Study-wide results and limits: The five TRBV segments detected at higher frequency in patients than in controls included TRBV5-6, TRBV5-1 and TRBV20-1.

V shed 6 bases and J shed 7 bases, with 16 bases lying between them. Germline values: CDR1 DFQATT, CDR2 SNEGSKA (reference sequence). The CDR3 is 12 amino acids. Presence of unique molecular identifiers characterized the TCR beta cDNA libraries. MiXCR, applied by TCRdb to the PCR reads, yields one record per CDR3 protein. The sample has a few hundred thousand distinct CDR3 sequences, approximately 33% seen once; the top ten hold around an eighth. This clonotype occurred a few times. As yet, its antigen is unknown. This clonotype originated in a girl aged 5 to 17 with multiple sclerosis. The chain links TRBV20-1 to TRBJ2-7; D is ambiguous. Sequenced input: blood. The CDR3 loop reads CSATSKAREQYF. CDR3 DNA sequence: TGCAGTGCCACCTCGAAGGCGAGGGAGCAGTACTTC.